Listed here is a single T cell receptor (beta chain). Per the original data handling: Amplification with reference gene primers provided the estimates of nucleated cell counts. Some clones are missing from TCRdb's copy, which holds only in-frame ones; the method was immunoSEQ multiplex PCR. From that table come the V and J calls and clone size; the DNA was used to work out D and trimming. Here the sample spans about 190,000 clones, under 80% being singletons. The sample belongs to a study of blood T cell repertoires in COVID-19. On the study more broadly: COVID-19 samples collected from the United States, Italy and Spain covered acute and convalescent phases. From T cells, B-cell-depleted T cells, or PBMCs came the material, which was cDNA or gDNA.

The germline V gene encodes CDR1 SNHLY and CDR2 FYNNEI. Trimming cost V 5 bases and J 1 base, with 9 bases left between them. The CDR3 runs 15 residues. Sample: peripheral blood. The receptor was isolated from a man aged 50 or older who had recovered from COVID-19. The chain links TRBV2 to TRBJ2-6; a possible D gene is TRBD1 (5 bases). CDR3 sequence: CASSPRASGANVLTF. DNA for the CDR3: TGTGCCAGCAGTCCCAGGGCTTCTGGGGCCAACGTCCTGACTTTC. Variable domain in full (rest from reference TRBV2 and TRBJ2-6): EPEVTQTPSHQVTQMGQEVILRCVPISNHLYFYWYRQILGQKVEFLVSFYNNEISEKSEIFDDQFSVERPDGSNFTLKIRSTKLEDSAMYFCASSPRASGANVLTFGAGSRLTVL.